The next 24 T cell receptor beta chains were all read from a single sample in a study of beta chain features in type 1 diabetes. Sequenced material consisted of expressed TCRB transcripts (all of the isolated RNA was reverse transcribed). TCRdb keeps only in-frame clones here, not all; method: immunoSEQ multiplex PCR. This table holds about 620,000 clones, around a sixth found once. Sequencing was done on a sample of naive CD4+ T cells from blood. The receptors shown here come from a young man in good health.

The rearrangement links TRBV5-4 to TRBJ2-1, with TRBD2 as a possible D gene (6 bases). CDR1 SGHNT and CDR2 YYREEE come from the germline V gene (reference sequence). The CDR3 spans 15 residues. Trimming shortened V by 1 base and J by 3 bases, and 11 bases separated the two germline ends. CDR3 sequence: CASSLSLASYNEQFF. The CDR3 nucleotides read TGTGCCAGCAGCTTGTCACTAGCTAGCTACAATGAGCAGTTCTTC. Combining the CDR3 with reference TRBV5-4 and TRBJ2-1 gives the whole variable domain ETGVTQSPTHLIKTRGQQVTLRCSSQSGHNTVSWYQQALGQGPQFIFQYYREEENGRGNFPPRFSGLQFPNYSSELNVNALELDDSALYLCASSLSLASYNEQFFGPGTRLTVL.

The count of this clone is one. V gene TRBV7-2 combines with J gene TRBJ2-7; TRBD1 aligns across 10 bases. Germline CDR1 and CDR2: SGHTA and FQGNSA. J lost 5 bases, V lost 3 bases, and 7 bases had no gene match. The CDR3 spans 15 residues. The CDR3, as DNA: TGTGCCAGCAGCTTCGTCCGGGACAGGGGTAACGAGCAGTACTTC. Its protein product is CASSFVRDRGNEQYF.

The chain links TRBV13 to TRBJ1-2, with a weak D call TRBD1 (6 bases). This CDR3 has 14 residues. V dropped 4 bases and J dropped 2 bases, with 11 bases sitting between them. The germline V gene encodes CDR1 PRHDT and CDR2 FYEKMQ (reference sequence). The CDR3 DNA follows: TGTGCCAGCAGCTACCAACAGGGAAACTATGGCTACACCTTC. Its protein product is CASSYQQGNYGYTF.

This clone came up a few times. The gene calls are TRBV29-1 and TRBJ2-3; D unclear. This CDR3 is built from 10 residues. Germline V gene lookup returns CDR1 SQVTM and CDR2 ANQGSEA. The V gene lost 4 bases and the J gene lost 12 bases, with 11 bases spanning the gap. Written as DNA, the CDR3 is TGCAGCGTTGTAGGACCCAGACAGTATTTT. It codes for CSVVGPRQYF.

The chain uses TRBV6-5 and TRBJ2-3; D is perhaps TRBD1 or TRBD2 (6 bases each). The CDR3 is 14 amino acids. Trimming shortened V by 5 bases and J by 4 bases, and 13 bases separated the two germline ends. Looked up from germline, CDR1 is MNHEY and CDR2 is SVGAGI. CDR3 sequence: CASSLFRGADTQYF. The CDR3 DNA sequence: TGTGCCAGCAGTCTCTTTAGGGGGGCAGATACGCAGTATTTT.

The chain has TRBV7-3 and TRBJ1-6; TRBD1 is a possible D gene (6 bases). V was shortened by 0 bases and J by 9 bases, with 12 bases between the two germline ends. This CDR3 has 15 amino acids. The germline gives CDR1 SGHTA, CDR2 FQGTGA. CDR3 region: CASSLTPGQISPLHF. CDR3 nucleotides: TGTGCCAGCAGCTTAACGCCGGGACAAATTTCACCCCTCCACTTT.

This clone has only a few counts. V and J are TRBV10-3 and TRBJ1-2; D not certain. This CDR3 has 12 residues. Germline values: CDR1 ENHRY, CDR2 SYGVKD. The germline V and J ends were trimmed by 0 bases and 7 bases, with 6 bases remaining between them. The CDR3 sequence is CAISESSGGYTF. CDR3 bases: TGTGCCATCAGTGAGTCGAGTGGTGGCTACACCTTC.

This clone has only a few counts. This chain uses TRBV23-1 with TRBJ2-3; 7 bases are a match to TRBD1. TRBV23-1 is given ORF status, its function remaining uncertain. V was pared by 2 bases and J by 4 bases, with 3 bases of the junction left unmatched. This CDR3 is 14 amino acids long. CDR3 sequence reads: CASSQRQGADTQYF. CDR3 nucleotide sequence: TGCGCCAGCAGTCAACGACAGGGCGCAGATACGCAGTATTTT.

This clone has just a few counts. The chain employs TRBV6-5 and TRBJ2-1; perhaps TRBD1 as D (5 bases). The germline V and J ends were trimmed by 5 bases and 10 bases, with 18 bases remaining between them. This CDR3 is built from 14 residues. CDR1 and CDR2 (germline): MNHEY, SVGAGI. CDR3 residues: CASSGPTGMREQFF. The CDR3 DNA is TGTGCCAGCAGTGGCCCCACAGGAATGAGAGAGCAGTTCTTC.

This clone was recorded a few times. The CDR3 DNA sequence: TGTGCCACCTTCGAGGGCAGGGTATTAGCCAAAAACATTCAGTACTTC. Translating gives CATFEGRVLAKNIQYF. The V call is TRBV7-8, the J call TRBJ2-4; D is tentatively TRBD1 or TRBD2 (5 bases each). Germline CDR1 reads SGHVS; CDR2 reads FQNEAQ. The CDR3 totals 16 residues. The V gene lost 10 bases and the J gene lost 0 bases, with 19 bases spanning the gap.

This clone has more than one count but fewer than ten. CDR3 in amino acids: CASSKLTGGTGQPQHF. CDR3 DNA sequence: TGTGCCAGCAGCAAACTGACAGGGGGAACGGGTCAGCCCCAGCATTTT. This chain links TRBV21-1 with TRBJ1-5; TRBD1, the table's D call, was not compared with the DNA. TRBV21-1 corresponds to a pseudogene. The length of the CDR3 is 16 residues.

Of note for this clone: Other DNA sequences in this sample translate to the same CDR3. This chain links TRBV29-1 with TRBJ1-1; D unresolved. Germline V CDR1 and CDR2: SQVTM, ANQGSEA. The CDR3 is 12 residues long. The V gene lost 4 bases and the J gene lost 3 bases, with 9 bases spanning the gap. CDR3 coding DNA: TGCAGCGTTGTCCGCGTGGACACTGAAGCTTTCTTT. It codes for CSVVRVDTEAFF.

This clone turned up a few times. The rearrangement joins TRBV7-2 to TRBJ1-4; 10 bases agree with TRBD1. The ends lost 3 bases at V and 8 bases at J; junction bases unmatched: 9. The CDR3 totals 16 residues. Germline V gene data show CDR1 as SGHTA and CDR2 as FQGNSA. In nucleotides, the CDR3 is TGTGCCAGCAGCTTGCCTCGCGGGACAGGGGAGGAAAAACTGTTTTTT. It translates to CASSLPRGTGEEKLFF.

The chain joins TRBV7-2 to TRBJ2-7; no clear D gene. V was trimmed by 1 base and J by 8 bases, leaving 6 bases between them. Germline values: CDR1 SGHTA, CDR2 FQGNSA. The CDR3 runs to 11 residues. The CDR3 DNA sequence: TGTGCCAGCAGCTTAGGGGCTCAGCAGTACTTC. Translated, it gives CASSLGAQQYF.

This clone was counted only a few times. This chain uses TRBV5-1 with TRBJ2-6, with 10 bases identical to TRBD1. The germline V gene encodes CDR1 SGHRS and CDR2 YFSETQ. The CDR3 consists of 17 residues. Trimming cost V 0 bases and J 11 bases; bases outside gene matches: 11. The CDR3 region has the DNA TGCGCCAGCAGCTTGGAGACAGGGGGCGCATCTGGGGACGTCCTGACTTTC. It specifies CASSLETGGASGDVLTF.

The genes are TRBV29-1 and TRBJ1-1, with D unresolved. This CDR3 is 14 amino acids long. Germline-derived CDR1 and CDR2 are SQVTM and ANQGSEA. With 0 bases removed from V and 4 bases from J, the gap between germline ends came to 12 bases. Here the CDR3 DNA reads TGCAGCGTTGAAGATCGTAGTCCGGCCACTGAAGCTTTCTTT. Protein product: CSVEDRSPATEAFF.

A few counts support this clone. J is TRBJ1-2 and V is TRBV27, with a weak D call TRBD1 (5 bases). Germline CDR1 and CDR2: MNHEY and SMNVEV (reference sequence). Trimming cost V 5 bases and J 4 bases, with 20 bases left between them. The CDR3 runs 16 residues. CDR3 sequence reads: CASSLSGDAGVYGYTF. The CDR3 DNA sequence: TGTGCCAGCAGTCTTTCCGGGGACGCCGGTGTCTATGGCTACACCTTC.

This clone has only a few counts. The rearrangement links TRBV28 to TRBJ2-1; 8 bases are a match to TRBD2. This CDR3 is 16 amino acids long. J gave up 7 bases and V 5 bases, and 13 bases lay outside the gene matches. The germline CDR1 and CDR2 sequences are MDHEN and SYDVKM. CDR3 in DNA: TGTGCCAGCAGTATCATAGCGGGAATAGGTCGTAATGAGCAGTTCTTC. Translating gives CASSIIAGIGRNEQFF. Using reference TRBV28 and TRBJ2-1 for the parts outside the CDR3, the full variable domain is DVKVTQSSRYLVKRTGEKVFLECVQDMDHENMFWYRQDPGLGLRLIYFSYDVKMKEKGDIPEGYSVSREKKERFSLILESASTNQTSMYLCASSIIAGIGRNEQFFGPGTRLTVL.

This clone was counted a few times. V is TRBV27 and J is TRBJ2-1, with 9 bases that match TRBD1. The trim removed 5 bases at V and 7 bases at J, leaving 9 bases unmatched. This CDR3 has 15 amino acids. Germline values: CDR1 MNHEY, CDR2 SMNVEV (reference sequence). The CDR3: CASSPAGTGSNEQFF. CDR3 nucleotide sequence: TGTGCCAGCAGTCCTGCCGGGACAGGGAGTAATGAGCAGTTCTTC.

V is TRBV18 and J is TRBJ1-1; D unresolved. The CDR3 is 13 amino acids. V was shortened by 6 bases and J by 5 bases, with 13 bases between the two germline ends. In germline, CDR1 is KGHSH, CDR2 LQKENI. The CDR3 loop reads CASSHTTPTEAFF. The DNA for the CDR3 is TGTGCCAGCTCCCATACAACCCCTACTGAAGCTTTCTTT. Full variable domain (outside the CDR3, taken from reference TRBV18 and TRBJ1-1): NAGVMQNPRHLVRRRGQEARLRCSPMKGHSHVYWYRQLPEEGLKFMVYLQKENIIDESGMPKERFSAEFPKEGPSILRIQQVVRGDSAAYFCASSHTTPTEAFFGQGTRLTVV.

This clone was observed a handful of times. The CDR3 is CASSRDLKWGLLSYEQYF. CDR3 in DNA: TGTGCCAGCAGCCGAGACCTGAAGTGGGGACTATTAAGCTACGAGCAGTACTTC. This chain joins TRBV14 and TRBJ2-7; 7 nucleotides line up with TRBD2. With V trimmed by 4 bases and J by 3 bases, 18 bases remained unmatched. The length of the CDR3 is 18 residues. Germline lookup yields CDR1 SGHDN and CDR2 FVKESK.

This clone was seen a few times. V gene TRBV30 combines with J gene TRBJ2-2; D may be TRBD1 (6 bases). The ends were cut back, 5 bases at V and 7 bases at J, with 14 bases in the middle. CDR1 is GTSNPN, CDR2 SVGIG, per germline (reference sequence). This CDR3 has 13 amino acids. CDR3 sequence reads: CAWHEQGYGELFF. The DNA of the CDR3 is TGTGCCTGGCACGAACAGGGATACGGGGAGCTGTTTTTT.

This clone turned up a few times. CDR3 in DNA: TGTGCCAGCAGTTACTCCAGGGTCTTTAATGAAAAACTGTTTTTT. Translating it yields CASSYSRVFNEKLFF. The chain carries TRBV6-7 and TRBJ1-4; possibly TRBD1 for D (5 bases). TRBV6-7 is reported as an ORF; its role is uncertain. The CDR3 runs to 15 residues. V lost 0 bases and J 4 bases, leaving 9 bases between the germline ends.

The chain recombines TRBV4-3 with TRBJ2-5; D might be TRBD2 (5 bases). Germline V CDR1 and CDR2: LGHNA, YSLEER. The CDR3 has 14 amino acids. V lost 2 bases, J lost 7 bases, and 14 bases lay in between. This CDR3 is CASSQQKERGTQYF. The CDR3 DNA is TGCGCCAGCAGCCAACAGAAGGAACGGGGGACCCAGTACTTC.